Described below is a single T cell receptor beta chain sequence and its context. This entry is derived from a study of blood T cells in healthy people across ages. A second PCR, run for about 7 to 11 cycles, used a sample-barcoded 5' primer plus a J-beta primer mix. TCRdb ran MiXCR on the 5' RACE reads and lists one entry per CDR3 protein. The data hold 1.5 million or so distinct CDR3 sequences, with approximately 39% observed a single time. Sequencing was carried out using blood. The TCR comes from a woman aged 18-30 years in good health.

The CDR3 DNA follows: TGTGCCAGCAGCTTGGGCGTTCAGGGCCTCTATGGCTACACCTTC. This translates into CASSLGVQGLYGYTF. J is TRBJ1-2 and V is TRBV5-5; tentative D call: TRBD1 (5 bases). CDR1 is SGHKS and CDR2 is YYEKEE in the germline V gene (reference sequence). This CDR3 contains 15 residues. Trimming took 0 bases from V and 4 from J, leaving 13 bases between them. Full variable domain (rest looked up from reference TRBV5-5 and TRBJ1-2): DAGVTQSPTHLIKTRGQQVTLRCSPISGHKSVSWYQQVLGQGPQFIFQYYEKEERGRGNFPDRFSARQFPNYSSELNVNALLLGDSALYLCASSLGVQGLYGYTFGSGTRLTVV.